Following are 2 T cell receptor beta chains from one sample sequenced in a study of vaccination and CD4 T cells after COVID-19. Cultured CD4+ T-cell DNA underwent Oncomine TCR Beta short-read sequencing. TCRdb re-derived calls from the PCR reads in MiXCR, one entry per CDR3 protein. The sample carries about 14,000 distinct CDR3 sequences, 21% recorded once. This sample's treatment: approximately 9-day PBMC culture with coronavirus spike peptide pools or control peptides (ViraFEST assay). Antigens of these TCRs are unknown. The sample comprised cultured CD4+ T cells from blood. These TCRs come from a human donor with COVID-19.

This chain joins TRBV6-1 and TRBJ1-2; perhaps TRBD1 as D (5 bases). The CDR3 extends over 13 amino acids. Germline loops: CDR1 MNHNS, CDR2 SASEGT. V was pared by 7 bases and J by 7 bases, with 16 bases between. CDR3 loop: CASTDQGFGGYTF. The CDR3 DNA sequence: TGTGCCAGCACCGACCAGGGATTTGGTGGCTACACCTTC.

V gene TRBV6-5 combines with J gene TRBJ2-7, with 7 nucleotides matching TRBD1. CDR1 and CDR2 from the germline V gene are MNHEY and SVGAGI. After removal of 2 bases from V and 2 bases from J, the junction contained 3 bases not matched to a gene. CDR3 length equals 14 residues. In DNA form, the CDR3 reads TGTGCCAGCAGTTACGACAGGGTGGCCTACGAGCAGTACTTC. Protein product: CASSYDRVAYEQYF.